This note documents a single TCR beta chain sequence. This entry comes from a study of blood T cell repertoires in COVID-19. The wider study: COVID-19 samples collected from the United States, Italy and Spain covered acute and convalescent phases. T cells, B-cell-depleted T cells, or PBMCs provided the cDNA or gDNA that served as material.

Sequencing used immunoSEQ multiplex PCR; TCRdb keeps in-frame clones, though not all of them. The sample lists 90,000 or so clones; more than 70% were seen once. V shed 5 bases and J shed 0 bases, with 8 bases lying between them. The V gene's germline CDR1 is LNHDA and CDR2 SQIVND (reference sequence). The CDR3 is 14 residues long. The sequence came from a man between 60 and 70 years old with acute or convalescent COVID-19. Sequencing was performed on peripheral blood. The rearrangement joins TRBV19 to TRBJ1-5; D ambiguous. The CDR3: CASSAVNSNQPQHF. CDR3 in DNA: TGTGCCAGTAGTGCAGTCAATAGCAATCAGCCCCAGCATTTT.